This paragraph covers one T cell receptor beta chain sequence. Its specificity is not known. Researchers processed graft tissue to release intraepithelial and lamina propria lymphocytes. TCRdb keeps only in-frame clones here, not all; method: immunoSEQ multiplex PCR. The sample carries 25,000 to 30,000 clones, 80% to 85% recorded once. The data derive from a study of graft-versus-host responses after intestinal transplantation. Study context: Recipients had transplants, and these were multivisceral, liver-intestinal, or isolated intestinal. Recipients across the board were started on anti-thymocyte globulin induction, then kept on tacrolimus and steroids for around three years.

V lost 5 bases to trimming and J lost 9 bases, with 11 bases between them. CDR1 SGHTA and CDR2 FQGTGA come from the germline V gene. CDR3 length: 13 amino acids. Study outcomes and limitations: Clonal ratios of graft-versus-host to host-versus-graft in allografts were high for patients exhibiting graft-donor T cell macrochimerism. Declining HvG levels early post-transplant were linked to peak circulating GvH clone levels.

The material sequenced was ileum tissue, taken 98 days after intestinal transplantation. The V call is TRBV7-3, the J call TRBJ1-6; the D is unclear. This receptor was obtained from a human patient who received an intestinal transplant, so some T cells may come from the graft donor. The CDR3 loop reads CASSMSWSSPLHF. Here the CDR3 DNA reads TGTGCCAGCAGCATGAGCTGGAGTTCACCCCTCCACTTT.